The 29 T cell receptor beta chains below come from one sample, sequenced in a study of blood T cells in healthy people across ages. Through a sample-barcoded 5' primer and a J-beta primer mix, a second PCR was run for roughly 6 to 11 cycles. TCRdb independently ran MiXCR on the 5' RACE reads; one entry per CDR3 protein. Here the sample spans over a million distinct CDR3 sequences, less than 45% being singletons. Sequenced input: blood. Receptors originate from a woman younger than 30 in good health.

The sample holds a few counts of this clonotype. The rearrangement joins TRBV7-2 to TRBJ2-1; 9 bases agree with TRBD2. The junction had 6 bases not matched to a gene; V was cut back by 6 bases and J by 0 bases. CDR1 is SGHTA and CDR2 is FQGNSA in the germline V gene. CDR3 length: 16 residues. In nucleotides, the CDR3 is TGTGCCAGCAGTCGGACTAGCGTAGGCTCCTACAATGAGCAGTTCTTC. It encodes CASSRTSVGSYNEQFF.

The chain links TRBV4-3 to TRBJ2-7, with a tentative D call TRBD1 (6 bases). Germline CDR1 and CDR2: LGHNA and YSLEER. Trimming stripped 1 base from V and 4 bases from J, with 14 bases between. This CDR3 spans 15 amino acids. CDR3: CASSQATGWGYEQYF. The CDR3 DNA is TGCGCCAGCAGCCAAGCTACAGGGTGGGGATACGAGCAGTACTTC.

This clonotype was seen once. The chain combines TRBV11-2 with TRBJ1-1; D gene uncertain. CDR1 SGHAT and CDR2 FQNNGV come from the germline V gene. CDR3 size: 15 residues. Trimming took 2 bases from V and 1 from J, leaving 11 bases between them. The CDR3, as DNA: TGTGCCAGCAGCTTATTTCGGGAACAGAACACTGAAGCTTTCTTT. Translation: CASSLFREQNTEAFF.

This clonotype was counted between two and nine times. The chain employs TRBV19 and TRBJ2-1; D possibly uses TRBD1 or TRBD2 (5 bases each). This CDR3 spans 14 amino acids. The V gene lost 10 bases and the J gene lost 6 bases, with 19 bases spanning the gap. In germline, CDR1 is LNHDA, CDR2 SQIVND (reference sequence). The DNA of the CDR3 is TGTGCCACCCACCCGAGGGGCTTCAGCAATGAGCAGTTCTTC. Protein: CATHPRGFSNEQFF. Supplemented by reference TRBV19 and TRBJ2-1, the full variable domain reads DGGITQSPKYLFRKEGQNVTLSCEQNLNHDAMYWYRQDPGQGLRLIYYSQIVNDFQKGDIAEGYSVSREKKESFPLTVTSAQKNPTAFYLCATHPRGFSNEQFFGPGTRLTVL.

The CDR3 DNA reads as TGTGCCAGCAGTCAAACCCGGACAGGGGGGGACAATGGCTACACCTTC. This translates into CASSQTRTGGDNGYTF. This chain joins TRBV6-5 and TRBJ1-2, with 10 bases that match TRBD1. V gave up 5 bases and J gave up 6 bases; unmatched junction bases: 12. Per germline, CDR1 MNHEY and CDR2 SVGAGI. The CDR3 length is 16 residues.

This chain joins TRBV7-2 and TRBJ1-2, with D hard to call. The CDR3 loop spans 14 amino acids. The V end lost 4 bases, the J end lost 5 bases, and 14 bases lay between the germline ends. Per the germline V gene, CDR1 is SGHTA and CDR2 is FQGNSA. The CDR3 DNA follows: TGTGCCAGCAGCTCCTACGGCAGCTATTATGGCTACACCTTC. Protein product: CASSSYGSYYGYTF.

The V gene is TRBV10-2, the J gene TRBJ1-6, with 9 bases lining up with TRBD1. Germline CDR1 reads WSHSY; CDR2 reads SAAADI. With 0 bases clipped from V and 0 bases from J, the junction kept 0 bases outside the gene matches. The CDR3 is 17 amino acids. The chain's CDR3 is CASSESTGGSYNSPLHF. CDR3 in DNA: TGCGCCAGCAGTGAGTCGACAGGGGGCTCCTATAATTCACCCCTCCACTTT.

About this clonotype itself: One end of the junction is discordant with germline, which a read error may explain. The rearrangement links TRBV27 to TRBJ1-1, with TRBD1 as a possible D gene (5 bases). The CDR3 extends over 14 amino acids. Germline V gene data show CDR1 as MNHEY and CDR2 as SMNVEV (reference sequence). The CDR3 spells CASSFAGMKTEAFF. The DNA for the CDR3 is TGTGCCAGCAGTTTCGCAGGGATGAAGACTGAAGCTTTCTTT.

This clonotype was seen only a few times. The chain is built from TRBV11-2 and TRBJ2-7; D possibly corresponds to TRBD2 (6 bases). This CDR3 has 12 amino acids. Per germline, CDR1 SGHAT and CDR2 FQNNGV. The V end lost 5 bases, the J end lost 5 bases, and 10 bases lay between the germline ends. As DNA, the CDR3 is TGTGCCAGCAGCGGGAGGAGCAACGAGCAGTACTTC. Translation gives CASSGRSNEQYF. Based on the CDR3 plus reference TRBV11-2 and TRBJ2-7, the full variable domain is EAGVAQSPRYKIIEKRQSVAFWCNPISGHATLYWYQQILGQGPKLLIQFQNNGVVDDSQLPKDRFSAERLKGVDSTLKIQPAKLEDSAVYLCASSGRSNEQYFGPGTRLTVT.

The genes are TRBV6-5 and TRBJ2-7; 11 bases are a match to TRBD2. The end of the DNA fits TRBJ2-5 better, so the J call may be wrong. From germline, CDR1 is MNHEY and CDR2 SVGAGI. There are 16 residues in the CDR3. Written as DNA, the CDR3 is TGTGCCAGCAGTTTACTACGGACTAGCGGGCAAGAGACCCAGTACTTC. It codes for CASSLLRTSGQETQYF.

This clonotype was recorded a few times. The CDR3 bases are TGTGCCAGCAACAGGGCGTACGGCACAGATACGCAGTATTTT. Translating it yields CASNRAYGTDTQYF. The V and J genes are TRBV2 and TRBJ2-3; D might be TRBD1 (6 bases). Trimming left V 7 bases short and J 1 base short, with 12 bases between. The CDR3 has 14 residues. The germline CDR1 and CDR2 sequences are SNHLY and FYNNEI.

The V gene is TRBV7-8, the J gene TRBJ1-2, with D unclear. Germline V gene lookup returns CDR1 SGHVS and CDR2 FQNEAQ. The CDR3 totals 16 residues. Between the trimmed V and J ends, which lost 1 base and 7 bases, there was a span of 19 bases. The CDR3 DNA follows: TGTGCCAGCAGCTTAGGAGGCGGACTCTCCCGCTGTGGCTACACCTTC. Its protein product is CASSLGGGLSRCGYTF. The whole variable domain, filled in from reference TRBV7-8 and TRBJ1-2, reads GAGVSQSPRYKVAKRGQDVALRCDPISGHVSLFWYQQALGQGPEFLTYFQNEAQLDKSGLPSDRFFAERPEGSVSTLKIQRTQQEDSAVYLCASSLGGGLSRCGYTFGSGTRLTVV.

The chain combines TRBV7-9 with TRBJ2-1, with a possible D match to TRBD2 (6 bases). Trimming took 5 bases from V and 4 from J, leaving 15 bases between them. Germline V gives CDR1 SEHNR, CDR2 FQNEAQ (reference sequence). The CDR3 loop spans 15 amino acids. For the CDR3, the DNA is TGTGCCAGCAGCCTATCGGGACTCAATTACAATGAGCAGTTCTTC. Translated, it gives CASSLSGLNYNEQFF.

The chain employs TRBV7-9 and TRBJ2-7, with 7 bases matching TRBD1. Trimming cost V 5 bases and J 0 bases; bases outside gene matches: 10. Per germline, CDR1 SEHNR and CDR2 FQNEAQ (reference sequence). CDR3 size: 16 residues. The CDR3 nucleotides are TGTGCCAGCAGCCTAAAGGGGACAGCGTACTCCTACGAGCAGTACTTC. Translation: CASSLKGTAYSYEQYF.

This chain uses TRBV6-5 with TRBJ1-1, with a weak D call TRBD1 (5 bases). The CDR3 length is 14 residues. Trimming pared 2 bases from V and 5 bases from J, leaving 12 bases between. Germline V gene sequence: CDR1 MNHEY, CDR2 SVGAGI. The CDR3 loop reads CASSYEEGRTEAFF. The CDR3 region has the DNA TGTGCCAGCAGTTACGAAGAGGGGAGAACTGAAGCTTTCTTT.

The chain has TRBV5-1 and TRBJ2-3; D gene unclear. This CDR3 spans 16 amino acids. V lost 4 bases, J lost 2 bases, and 17 bases lay in between. Germline CDR1 reads SGHRS; CDR2 reads YFSETQ. CDR3 DNA: TGCGCCAGCAGCATCCAACCCAACCTCAACACAGATACGCAGTATTTT. Protein sequence: CASSIQPNLNTDTQYF. The variable domain in full, with the rest retrieved from reference TRBV5-1 and TRBJ2-3, is KAGVTQTPRYLIKTRGQQVTLSCSPISGHRSVSWYQQTPGQGLQFLFEYFSETQRNKGNFPGRFSGRQFSNSRSEMNVSTLELGDSALYLCASSIQPNLNTDTQYFGPGTRLTVL.

The chain joins TRBV3-1 to TRBJ2-3, with D possibly being TRBD2 (6 bases). Trimming took off 4 bases at V and 2 bases at J, with 10 bases between the two ends. Germline V CDR1 and CDR2: LGHDT, YNNKEL (reference sequence). The length of the CDR3 is 14 residues. The DNA of the CDR3 is TGTGCCAGCAGCCTCTGGAGGGACACAGATACGCAGTATTTT. It codes for CASSLWRDTDTQYF.

Note on this clonotype: One junction end disagrees with the germline gene, perhaps due to a read error. The rearrangement uses TRBV6-2 or TRBV6-3 and TRBJ2-7; D is uncertain. CDR3 length equals 12 residues. The germline V gene encodes CDR1 MNHEY and CDR2 SVGEGT. DNA for the CDR3: TGTGCCAGCATTTACGGCTCCTACGAGCAGTACTTC. Its translation is CASIYGSYEQYF.

The chain combines TRBV18 with TRBJ2-3, with 9 positions matching TRBD2. This CDR3 comprises 15 residues. CDR1 and CDR2 (germline): KGHSH, LQKENI. V lost 2 bases, J lost 6 bases, and 6 bases stayed unmatched. CDR3 sequence (DNA): TGTGCCAGCTCACCAGCTAGCGGGAAAGCGGATACGCAGTATTTT. Encoded protein: CASSPASGKADTQYF.

A note on this clonotype: The germline gene is not matched at one end of the junction; a read error may be the cause. V and J are TRBV20-1 and TRBJ1-3; D is uncertain. Germline lookup yields CDR1 DFQATT and CDR2 SNEGSKA (reference sequence). CDR3 length equals 12 residues. Here the CDR3 DNA reads TGCAGTGCTAGAGGCGACCGCAACACCACATATTTT. Protein product: CSARGDRNTTYF.

The chain has TRBV7-2 and TRBJ2-1; D is uncertain. The V gene's germline CDR1 is SGHTA and CDR2 FQGNSA. Between the trimmed V and J ends, which lost 5 bases and 8 bases, there was a span of 19 bases. The CDR3 is 15 amino acids. As DNA, the CDR3 is TGTGCCAGCAGCCCTCAGTCGAGAGCCAGAGATGAGCAGTTCTTC. As protein: CASSPQSRARDEQFF.

This clonotype appeared a single time. The chain uses TRBV13 and TRBJ2-2; 12 nucleotides line up with TRBD2. Germline loops: CDR1 PRHDT, CDR2 FYEKMQ (reference sequence). With 5 bases clipped from V and 0 bases from J, the junction kept 4 bases outside the gene matches. CDR3 length: 17 residues. CDR3 in amino acids: CASSIGLAGSNTGELFF. As DNA, the CDR3 is TGTGCCAGCAGCATTGGACTAGCGGGGTCGAACACCGGGGAGCTGTTTTTT.

There are a few counts of this clonotype. The chain carries TRBV6-5 and TRBJ2-3, with D perhaps given as TRBD1 or TRBD2 (7 bases each). CDR3 length equals 18 residues. Trimming left V 4 bases short and J 5 bases short, with 25 bases between. CDR1 MNHEY and CDR2 SVGAGI come from the germline V gene. The CDR3 spells CASSSPEGRGRFGDTQYF. In DNA form, the CDR3 reads TGTGCCAGCAGTTCCCCTGAAGGGAGGGGGCGCTTTGGAGATACGCAGTATTTT.

This clonotype was picked up a small number of times. The genes are TRBV9 and TRBJ1-2; D possibly corresponds to TRBD1 (5 bases). Germline-derived CDR1 and CDR2 are SGDLS and YYNGEE. V was clipped by 0 bases and J by 4 bases, with 13 bases between them. This CDR3 has 15 amino acids. The CDR3 sequence is CASSVEVGAAYGYTF. The DNA for the CDR3 is TGTGCCAGCAGCGTAGAGGTTGGGGCCGCCTATGGCTACACCTTC.

This clonotype was seen more than once but under ten times. The chain is built from TRBV3-1 and TRBJ1-2, with D unclear. Germline V gives CDR1 LGHDT, CDR2 YNNKEL (reference sequence). Deletions cut 7 bases from V and 2 bases from J, with 14 bases between. CDR3 length: 14 amino acids. CDR3 amino acids: CASTTTYGNYGYTF. The CDR3, as DNA: TGTGCCAGCACCACGACCTATGGAAACTATGGCTACACCTTC.

This chain connects TRBV7-8 to TRBJ2-1; the D is unclear. This CDR3 comprises 16 residues. The V and J ends lost 2 bases and 10 bases respectively, with 21 bases between them. CDR1 is SGHVS, CDR2 FQNEAQ, per germline. This chain's CDR3 is CASSLIPASLKKEQFF. The CDR3 DNA is TGTGCCAGCAGCTTAATCCCAGCGAGCCTTAAAAAGGAGCAGTTCTTC.

The genes are TRBV20-1 and TRBJ1-2; the match to TRBD1 covers 9 bases. The CDR3 covers 13 residues. V was clipped by 6 bases and J by 4 bases; unmatched bases: 6. The germline gives CDR1 DFQATT, CDR2 SNEGSKA (reference sequence). The CDR3 loop reads CSARTGVAYGYTF. The CDR3 DNA is TGCAGTGCAAGGACAGGGGTGGCCTATGGCTACACCTTC.

The chain combines TRBV3-1 with TRBJ2-7; D gene unclear. This CDR3 is 13 amino acids long. Trimming removed 3 bases from V and 5 bases from J, with 11 bases in between. Germline V gene lookup returns CDR1 LGHDT and CDR2 YNNKEL (reference sequence). CDR3 in amino acids: CASSHVDLNEQYF. DNA for the CDR3: TGTGCCAGCAGCCATGTGGACCTGAACGAGCAGTACTTC.

The V and J genes are TRBV6-2 or TRBV6-3 and TRBJ1-5; no definite D call. V lost 8 bases and J lost 3, with 11 bases in between. The germline V gene has CDR1 MNHEY and CDR2 SVGEGT. The CDR3 runs 13 residues. Here the CDR3 DNA reads TGTGCCAGCGCATTACTAGACAATCAGCCCCAGCATTTT. It is translated as CASALLDNQPQHF.